A selection of T cell receptor beta chains follows, all from one sample in a study of blood T cell repertoires in COVID-19. Data came from immunoSEQ multiplex PCR; TCRdb stores just in-frame clones and leaves some out. Among 300,000 or so clones, 75% to 90% were seen once, and the ten largest hold roughly 2.9%. The sequenced sample consisted of peripheral blood. These TCRs come from a young woman with COVID-19, enrolled during active disease. Both conserved end residues are part of each CDR3. The D gene is left open where the match is weak. Clone size is not always given. Where it is, it says once, few, many or a class for expanded clones.

clone_size	v_call	j_call	d_call	cdr3_nt	cdr3_aa
.	TRBV7-2	TRBJ1-1	TRBD1	TGTGCCAGCAGCTTATCGACAGGGGCATTAAACACTGAAGCTTTCTTT	CASSLSTGALNTEAFF
.	TRBV10-3	TRBJ1-6	TRBD1	TGTGCCATCAGTGAGACGACTCAGGGGGGTAATTCACCCCTCCACTTT	CAISETTQGGNSPLHF
.	TRBV27	TRBJ2-2	.	TGTGCCAGCAGTTTATGGGCAGTCACCGGGGAGCTGTTTTTT	CASSLWAVTGELFF
once	TRBV5-3	TRBJ2-5	TRBD2	TGTGCCAGAAGCTTTAGGCGGGAGCAAGAGACCCAGTACTTC	CARSFRREQETQYF
once	TRBV11-2	TRBJ1-1	.	TGTGCCAGCAGCTCAGCTGCGGGGAACACTGAAGCTTTCTTT	CASSSAAGNTEAFF
.	TRBV19	TRBJ1-1	TRBD1	TGTGCCAGTAGTACCTCCGGGACAGGGGCCGTAGCTTTCTTT	CASSTSGTGAVAFF
.	TRBV27	TRBJ2-5	.	TGTGCCAGCAGTTTATCGATCGGAGAGACCCAGTACTTC	CASSLSIGETQYF
.	TRBV6-6	TRBJ2-2	.	TGTGCCAGCAGTATACGGCCTAGGTCGGAGGAGCTGTTTTTT	CASSIRPRSEELFF
.	TRBV5-4	TRBJ2-2	.	TGTGCCAGCAGCTTGGTTCCAGGCTCCGGGGAGCTGTTTTTT	CASSLVPGSGELFF
.	TRBV6-5	TRBJ2-5	TRBD2	TGTGCCTGCCGCGGAGTAGCGGGAGGCGAGACCCAGTACTTC	CACRGVAGGETQYF
.	TRBV5-1	TRBJ2-6	.	TGCGCCAGCAGCTTGCCCAGGGGAGAGGGTGGGGCCAACGTCCTGACTTTC	CASSLPRGEGGANVLTF
.	TRBV19	TRBJ2-5	.	TGTGCCAGTAGTATCGGACTGCCACAAGAGACCCAGTACTTC	CASSIGLPQETQYF
.	TRBV19	TRBJ2-3	TRBD2	TGTGCCAGTAGTATGGTAGCGGGTCCCCCCGAGGACGCCGGAGATACGCAGTATTTT	CASSMVAGPPEDAGDTQYF
.	TRBV7-9	TRBJ2-3	.	TGTGCCAGCAGCTTACTTAGCACAGATACGCAGTATTTT	CASSLLSTDTQYF
once	TRBV6-5	TRBJ1-4	.	TGTGCCAGCAGTTACTCGACAGCAACTAATGAAAAACTGTTTTTT	CASSYSTATNEKLFF
.	TRBV5-1	TRBJ2-3	.	TGCGCCAGCAGCTTTGGCGATACGCAGTATTTT	CASSFGDTQYF
few	TRBV20-1	TRBJ1-2	.	TGCAGTGCTAGAGTGGGACTACGCTACACCTTC	CSARVGLRYTF
.	TRBV28	TRBJ2-2	.	TGTGCCAGCAGTTCCCCAGGGGATACCGGGGAGCTGTTTTTT	CASSSPGDTGELFF
few	TRBV4-1	TRBJ2-1	.	TGCGCCAGCAGCCAACTCGATCTAGTAGCGGTTGGTGAGCAGTTCTTC	CASSQLDLVAVGEQFF
.	TRBV7-9	TRBJ1-1	.	TGTGCCAGCAGCCTACCCATGTCTGAAGCTTTCTTT	CASSLPMSEAFF
few	TRBV4-1	TRBJ1-2	.	TGCGCCAGCAGCCGAGAAGGATACAGGGTAGTGTATGGCTACACCTTC	CASSREGYRVVYGYTF
.	TRBV6-2/TRBV6-3	TRBJ1-6	TRBD1	TGTGCCAGCAGCCCCGACAGGGTTTTTTCACCCCTCCACTTT	CASSPDRVFSPLHF
.	TRBV21-1	TRBJ2-7	.	TGTGCCAGCAGCAAGAAGCAGGGTAAGTGCGAGCAGTACTTC	CASSKKQGKCEQYF
.	TRBV6-1	TRBJ1-1	.	TGTGCCAGCAGTGGAAGTTGGAAAAGGGGGAACACTGAAGCTTTCTTT	CASSGSWKRGNTEAFF
.	TRBV6-5	TRBJ1-1	TRBD1	TGTGCCAGCAGCAGTTATGGGGGGGACAGGGGGCCAGCTTTCTTT	CASSSYGGDRGPAFF
.	TRBV6-5	TRBJ2-3	.	TGTGCCAGCAGTCGGGGGTCGGATACGCAGTATTTT	CASSRGSDTQYF
.	TRBV28	TRBJ2-3	TRBD2	TGTGCCAGCAGTCAACGACTCGGGGGAGGGATATTACTCAGCACAGATACGCAGTATTTT	CASSQRLGGGILLSTDTQYF
many	TRBV4-2	TRBJ2-2	.	TGTGCCAGCAGCCAAGATGGGGAGTACGGGGAGCTGTTTTTT	CASSQDGEYGELFF
.	TRBV27	TRBJ2-7	TRBD1	TGTGCCAGCAGTCTTCCCCCGGGACAGGGGAGAGAGCAGTACTTC	CASSLPPGQGREQYF
.	TRBV6-6	TRBJ2-1	TRBD2	TGTGCCAGCAGTTACTTAGCGGGGCACCAGAATGAGCAGTTCTTC	CASSYLAGHQNEQFF
.	TRBV6-5	TRBJ2-7	.	TGTGCCAGCAGTACCGTTACAGGGCTCGAGCAGTACTTC	CASSTVTGLEQYF
.	TRBV19	TRBJ2-5	.	TGTGCCAGTAGTCCCCTTCAGGGGCCTCAAGAGACCCAGTACTTC	CASSPLQGPQETQYF
.	TRBV25-1	TRBJ2-1	.	TGTGCCAGCAGTGGCCGGGACACTCGATTCTATGAGCAGTTCTTC	CASSGRDTRFYEQFF
.	TRBV2	TRBJ1-5	.	TGTGCCAGCAGTGCGAAGACCGGGACAAGCAATCAGCCCCAGCATTTT	CASSAKTGTSNQPQHF
once	TRBV5-1	TRBJ2-3	.	TGCGCCAGCAGCTTGTTCGAGGATACGCAGTATTTT	CASSLFEDTQYF
.	TRBV5-5	TRBJ2-7	TRBD1	TGTGCCAGCAGCTTACAGGGGGCGGCCTACGAGCAGTACTTC	CASSLQGAAYEQYF
.	TRBV27	TRBJ2-2	TRBD1	TGTGCCAGCAGTCGTCCCGGGACAGCGAACACCGGGGAGCTGTTTTTT	CASSRPGTANTGELFF
once	TRBV11-3	TRBJ2-7	TRBD1	TGTGCCAGCAGCACACCGGGCACACAACCCCGACAGGGCCTACGCTACGAGCAGTACTTC	CASSTPGTQPRQGLRYEQYF
.	TRBV18	TRBJ1-5	.	TGTGCCAGCTCACCAATGGCGGATAGCAATCAGCCCCAGCATTTT	CASSPMADSNQPQHF
.	TRBV5-1	TRBJ1-2	.	TGCGCCAGCAGCAGTAGAGTCACGAAGTCGGGCACCTTC	CASSSRVTKSGTF